Shown below are 14 T cell receptor beta chains from a single sample sequenced in a study of cytomegalovirus exposure and HLA in healthy donors. The primer mix had 60 Vbeta and 13 Jbeta primers. Profiled with immunoSEQ multiplex PCR; TCRdb holds only in-frame clones, not every one. The profile shows more than 200,000 clones, over 75% of them singletons. The sequenced sample was PBMCs. The receptors stem from a human donor in good health.

This chain joins TRBV6-6 and TRBJ2-7, with 9 bases matching TRBD1. Trimming cost V 4 bases and J 5 bases; bases outside gene matches: 9. CDR1 and CDR2 from the germline V gene are MNHNY and SVGAGI (reference sequence). The CDR3 sequence is 15 residues long. CDR3 nucleotides: TGTGCCAGCAGTTGGCCGGGACAGGGCAGCGACGAGCAGTACTTC. Amino acid sequence: CASSWPGQGSDEQYF.

This clone appeared once. The J gene is TRBJ2-7, the V gene TRBV5-1, with 12 bases matching TRBD2. CDR3 size: 19 residues. Losses at the gene ends were 2 bases for V and 0 bases for J; bases not matched to a gene: 12. Germline CDR1 SGHRS, CDR2 YFSETQ. CDR3 loop: CASSLSPGLAGQFSYEQYF. The CDR3 nucleotides read TGCGCCAGCAGCTTAAGTCCGGGACTAGCGGGCCAATTCTCCTACGAGCAGTACTTC.

The chain couples TRBV27 to TRBJ1-5; the D gene is possibly TRBD1 (5 bases). The germline gives CDR1 MNHEY, CDR2 SMNVEV (reference sequence). V was cut by 3 bases and J by 7 bases, with 13 bases left in between. The CDR3 is 14 residues long. This CDR3 reads CASSFDSIGQPQHF. The DNA of the CDR3 is TGTGCCAGCAGTTTCGACAGCATTGGGCAGCCCCAGCATTTT.

The chain joins TRBV5-1 to TRBJ1-3; D remains ambiguous. CDR1 and CDR2 (germline): SGHRS, YFSETQ. V was cut by 4 bases and J by 3 bases, with 5 bases left in between. This CDR3 region has 12 residues. The CDR3 DNA sequence: TGCGCCAGCAGCGCCTATGGAAACACCATATATTTT. It yields the protein CASSAYGNTIYF.

DNA for the CDR3: TGTGCTAGTGGCACAGGGGTTCAGCCCCAGCATTTT. Translated: CASGTGVQPQHF. The rearrangement uses TRBV12-5 and TRBJ1-5; TRBD1 aligns across 7 bases. V lost 6 bases and J lost 6; bases outside the gene matches: 2. Germline CDR1 is LGHNT and CDR2 is FRNRAP. This CDR3 has 12 residues.

On this clone: The same CDR3 can be traced to other DNA sequences in this sample. The chain is built from TRBV5-1 and TRBJ2-1; 8 nucleotides line up with TRBD2. CDR3 size: 13 residues. J gave up 6 bases and V 4 bases, and 3 bases lay outside the gene matches. Germline CDR1 SGHRS, CDR2 YFSETQ. The CDR3 loop is CASSLGLANEQFF. The CDR3 bases are TGCGCCAGCAGCCTCGGACTAGCCAATGAGCAGTTCTTC.

Only one count was recorded for this clone. This chain links TRBV9 with TRBJ1-2, with TRBD1 as a possible D gene (6 bases). CDR1 SGDLS and CDR2 YYNGEE come from the germline V gene. The germline V and J ends were trimmed by 7 bases and 4 bases, with 14 bases remaining between them. The CDR3 runs 13 residues. CDR3 sequence: CASGSGASYGYTF. The CDR3 DNA reads as TGTGCCAGCGGTTCAGGGGCCTCCTATGGCTACACCTTC.

V usage is TRBV7-2 and J usage is TRBJ2-7, with 9 bases identical to TRBD1. Trimming cost V 4 bases and J 6 bases; bases outside gene matches: 7. The CDR3 sequence is 14 residues long. CDR1 SGHTA and CDR2 FQGNSA come from the germline V gene. CDR3 protein: CASSSGQGFSEQYF. The CDR3 DNA is TGTGCCAGCAGCTCGGGACAGGGTTTCAGCGAGCAGTACTTC.

This chain connects TRBV30 to TRBJ1-6; 10 nucleotides agree with TRBD1. Germline loops: CDR1 GTSNPN, CDR2 SVGIG (reference sequence). The CDR3 runs to 17 residues. The V and J ends lost 1 base and 7 bases, in that order; junction bases with no gene match: 10. CDR3 DNA sequence: TGTGCCTGGAGTGGGGACAGGGGAAGGTTATCAAATTCACCCCTCCACTTT. Protein sequence: CAWSGDRGRLSNSPLHF.

The chain carries TRBV7-8 and TRBJ1-2; the D gene is possibly TRBD1 (6 bases). CDR1 SGHVS and CDR2 FQNEAQ come from the germline V gene. Deletions cut 2 bases from V and 6 bases from J, with 13 bases between. This CDR3 is 14 amino acids long. For the CDR3, the DNA is TGTGCCAGCAGCTTAATACAGGGAAGAAATGGCTACACCTTC. This codes for CASSLIQGRNGYTF.

CDR3 sequence (DNA): TGTGCCATCAGTGACCGGACTAGCGCGACCTCCTACGAGCAGTACTTC. Protein: CAISDRTSATSYEQYF. The V call is TRBV10-3, the J call TRBJ2-7; 9 bases match TRBD2. There are 16 residues in the CDR3. Trimming removed 3 bases from V and 0 bases from J; junction bases left unmatched: 6. Germline lookup yields CDR1 ENHRY and CDR2 SYGVKD.

The V call is TRBV27, the J call TRBJ1-1, with 9 nucleotides matching TRBD1. The length of the CDR3 is 15 residues. In germline, CDR1 is MNHEY, CDR2 SMNVEV (reference sequence). J lost 2 bases, V lost 5 bases, and 6 bases had no gene match. In DNA, the CDR3 is TGTGCCAGCAGTCGGTTGACAGGGGGAAACACTGAAGCTTTCTTT. Residues: CASSRLTGGNTEAFF.

Details on this clone: Other DNA sequences of this sample code for an identical CDR3. V and J are TRBV20-1 and TRBJ1-1; D unresolved. From germline, CDR1 is DFQATT and CDR2 SNEGSKA (reference sequence). CDR3 length equals 11 residues. The CDR3 DNA is TGCAGCCCTCGGGTGAACACTGAAGCTTTCTTT. It encodes CSPRVNTEAFF.

The gene calls are TRBV6-5 and TRBJ1-4; 8 positions agree with TRBD1. This CDR3 spans 16 amino acids. The germline V gene has CDR1 MNHEY and CDR2 SVGAGI. The V and J ends lost 0 bases and 5 bases, in that order; junction bases with no gene match: 5. Here the CDR3 DNA reads TGTGCCAGCAGTTACTCTTGGACAGGGATGAATGAAAAACTGTTTTTT. This sequence encodes CASSYSWTGMNEKLFF.